One and the same sample provided the 26 T cell receptor beta chains below, sequenced in a study of human T cells and chemical hapten exposure. The time point here: patch test 2, 6 weeks after DPC sensitization. This sample's treatment: therapeutic diphenylcyclopropenone sensitization with weekly scalp DPC. TCRdb independently ran MiXCR on the RACE reads; one entry per CDR3 protein. The sample comprises about 94,000 distinct CDR3 sequences, about 9.6% of which are singletons, and approximately 2% rests with the top ten. Sequencing was performed on whole blood, taken in connection with sensitization to the hapten diphenylcyclopropenone (DPC). The receptor set was obtained from a woman aged 40 to 50 with alopecia areata. Some clones in this sample may be carry-over from other donors' samples.

This clonotype was counted a few times. This chain uses TRBV18 with TRBJ2-7; maybe TRBD1 (6 bases). In germline, CDR1 is KGHSH, CDR2 LQKENI. Trimming left V 2 bases short and J 3 bases short, with 11 bases between. CDR3 length equals 14 residues. CDR3 sequence: CASSPSTQGYEQYF. As DNA, the CDR3 is TGTGCCAGCTCACCATCGACACAGGGCTACGAGCAGTACTTC.

This chain uses TRBV20-1 with TRBJ2-1, with a possible D match to TRBD1 (6 bases). With 5 bases removed from V and 0 bases from J, the gap between germline ends came to 14 bases. Germline V gene data show CDR1 as DFQATT and CDR2 as SNEGSKA (reference sequence). The CDR3 has 15 amino acids. The CDR3 region has the DNA TGCAGTGCTCAAAACGACAGGAGCTCCTACAATGAGCAGTTCTTC. Translated, it gives CSAQNDRSSYNEQFF.

This clonotype showed up just a few times. V gene TRBV6-5 combines with J gene TRBJ2-7; D possibly corresponds to TRBD2 (5 bases). The CDR3 runs to 14 residues. Trimming took off 9 bases at V and 2 bases at J, with 17 bases between the two ends. Germline lookup yields CDR1 MNHEY and CDR2 SVGAGI. DNA of the CDR3: TGTGCCAGTACCCTTTCAGGAGGTGCCTACGAGCAGTACTTC. This sequence encodes CASTLSGGAYEQYF.

This clonotype has ten or more counts. The chain combines TRBV6-6 with TRBJ1-5; D is undetermined. CDR1 and CDR2 from the germline V gene are MNHNY and SVGAGI (reference sequence). The CDR3 is 17 residues long. V gave up 5 bases and J gave up 2 bases, with 19 bases separating them. CDR3 in DNA: TGTGCCAGCAGTACGGATATTGGATCCCTAGGCAATCAGCCCCAGCATTTT. It specifies CASSTDIGSLGNQPQHF.

The table lists this clonotype with many counts. CDR3: CASSETSDTNTGELFF. The DNA of the CDR3 is TGTGCCAGCAGCGAAACTAGCGACACGAACACCGGGGAGCTGTTTTTT. This chain connects TRBV7-9 to TRBJ2-2; TRBD2 aligns across 7 bases. The germline CDR1 and CDR2 sequences are SEHNR and FQNEAQ (reference sequence). The CDR3 has 16 amino acids. J gave up 0 bases and V 5 bases, and 6 bases lay outside the gene matches.

This clonotype was counted many times. The chain links TRBV20-1 to TRBJ2-5, with D perhaps TRBD1 (6 bases). CDR1 is DFQATT, CDR2 SNEGSKA, per germline (reference sequence). The CDR3 spans 12 residues. Trimming removed 0 bases from V and 5 bases from J, with 7 bases in between. The DNA for the CDR3 is TGCAGTGCTAGAGATGACAGGGAGACCCAGTACTTC. This translates into CSARDDRETQYF.

V and J are TRBV9 and TRBJ1-3; D possibly corresponds to TRBD1 (5 bases). The length of the CDR3 is 16 residues. The germline gives CDR1 SGDLS, CDR2 YYNGEE. The germline V and J ends were trimmed by 3 bases and 0 bases, with 13 bases remaining between them. CDR3 nucleotides: TGTGCCAGCAGCGCGCCGGGACGGCCCTCTGGAAACACCATATATTTT. It yields the protein CASSAPGRPSGNTIYF. Full variable domain (rest looked up from reference TRBV9 and TRBJ1-3): DSGVTQTPKHLITATGQRVTLRCSPRSGDLSVYWYQQSLDQGLQFLIQYYNGEERAKGNILERFSAQQFPDLHSELNLSSLELGDSALYFCASSAPGRPSGNTIYFGEGSWLTVV.

V usage is TRBV6-2 or TRBV6-3 and J usage is TRBJ2-1; TRBD2 matches 13 bases. V lost 5 bases, J lost 9 bases, and 7 bases stayed unmatched. The CDR3 is made up of 15 amino acids. Germline CDR1 and CDR2: MNHEY and SVGEGT. CDR3 in amino acids: CASSPGLAGVGEQFF. The CDR3 nucleotides read TGTGCCAGCAGTCCCGGACTAGCGGGAGTTGGTGAGCAGTTCTTC.

This chain joins TRBV20-1 and TRBJ2-7, with 7 positions matching TRBD2. Per germline, CDR1 DFQATT and CDR2 SNEGSKA (reference sequence). V lost 3 bases to trimming and J lost 1 base; unmatched junction nucleotides: 0. This CDR3 has 12 residues. Here the CDR3 reads CSASGRSYEQYF. Here the CDR3 DNA reads TGCAGTGCTAGCGGGAGGTCCTACGAGCAGTACTTC.

The chain links TRBV28 to TRBJ2-7, with a weak D call TRBD2 (5 bases). With 5 bases removed from V and 3 bases from J, the gap between germline ends came to 14 bases. Per germline, CDR1 MDHEN and CDR2 SYDVKM. CDR3 length: 14 residues. The CDR3, as DNA: TGTGCCAGCAGTCTAACCTGGACTGTCTACGAGCAGTACTTC. Amino acids: CASSLTWTVYEQYF.

This clonotype was seen more than once but under ten times. The chain carries TRBV7-9 and TRBJ1-1; weak D call: TRBD1 (5 bases). This CDR3 is built from 17 residues. From germline, CDR1 is SEHNR and CDR2 FQNEAQ (reference sequence). V lost 11 bases and J 1 base, leaving 26 bases between the germline ends. Written as DNA, the CDR3 is TGTGCCCCTGACAGCGTAAGTTTTTACTCGGAGAACACTGAAGCTTTCTTT. Translation gives CAPDSVSFYSENTEAFF.

This clonotype has ten or more counts. This chain joins TRBV29-1 and TRBJ1-1; D is uncertain. V was clipped by 0 bases and J by 5 bases, with 7 bases between them. The CDR3 consists of 12 residues. Germline V gene data show CDR1 as SQVTM and CDR2 as ANQGSEA. CDR3 amino acids: CSVEEVGTEAFF. The DNA of the CDR3 is TGCAGCGTTGAAGAGGTGGGGACTGAAGCTTTCTTT.

The sample holds many counts of this clonotype. This chain connects TRBV18 to TRBJ1-1; D is uncertain. Deletions cut 4 bases from V and 0 bases from J, with 9 bases between. Germline V CDR1 and CDR2: KGHSH, LQKENI. The CDR3 totals 14 residues. CDR3 in DNA: TGTGCCAGCTCACAATCGGGCATGAACACTGAAGCTTTCTTT. Amino acids: CASSQSGMNTEAFF.

The sample holds a few counts of this clonotype. The genes are TRBV10-3 and TRBJ1-1, with 7 positions matching TRBD1. The CDR3 has 14 residues. Germline CDR1 reads ENHRY; CDR2 reads SYGVKD. V lost 6 bases, J lost 2 bases, and 6 bases stayed unmatched. As DNA, the CDR3 is TGTGCCATCAGCGGAACAGGGGCCAACACTGAAGCTTTCTTT. It codes for CAISGTGANTEAFF.

This clonotype was recorded many times. V usage is TRBV6-2 or TRBV6-3 and J usage is TRBJ2-5; TRBD2 might be the D (5 bases). Germline CDR1 is MNHEY and CDR2 is SVGEGT. Trimming left V 6 bases short and J 2 bases short, with 10 bases between. This CDR3 contains 13 residues. The CDR3 DNA follows: TGTGCCAGCAGCCAAGCGGAACAAGAGACCCAGTACTTC. Translation: CASSQAEQETQYF.

In its sample, this clonotype was seen many times. As DNA, the CDR3 is TGTGCCAGCAGTGAACAGGGGACGCGTGGAGAGACCCAGTACTTC. It codes for CASSEQGTRGETQYF. The V call is TRBV2, the J call TRBJ2-5; weak D call: TRBD1 (6 bases). This CDR3 region has 15 residues. V lost 2 bases to trimming and J lost 4 bases, with 14 bases between them. Germline CDR1 is SNHLY and CDR2 is FYNNEI.

The sample holds many counts of this clonotype. The chain joins TRBV6-2 or TRBV6-3 to TRBJ2-1, with 7 nucleotides matching TRBD2. The CDR3 is 13 amino acids. Germline loops: CDR1 MNHEY, CDR2 SVGEGT. The junction had 5 bases not matched to a gene; V was cut back by 3 bases and J by 9 bases. CDR3 in amino acids: CASSYTGGTEQFF. Written as DNA, the CDR3 is TGTGCCAGCAGTTATACGGGAGGAACTGAGCAGTTCTTC.

This clonotype was counted between two and nine times. The CDR3 loop reads CASRTDFYEQYF. The CDR3 DNA is TGTGCCTCCCGGACAGACTTCTACGAGCAGTACTTC. The chain has TRBV6-1 and TRBJ2-7; possibly TRBD1 for D (6 bases). The germline gives CDR1 MNHNS, CDR2 SASEGT. V was shortened by 11 bases and J by 3 bases, with 14 bases between the two germline ends. There are 12 residues in the CDR3.

In its sample, this clonotype was seen many times. The chain recombines TRBV7-9 with TRBJ2-3; TRBD2 is a possible D gene (6 bases). This CDR3 is built from 14 residues. V was pared by 5 bases and J by 3 bases, with 12 bases between. Germline lookup yields CDR1 SEHNR and CDR2 FQNEAQ (reference sequence). In DNA, the CDR3 is TGTGCCAGCAGCGGCGGAGGAGGGACAGATACGCAGTATTTT. It encodes CASSGGGGTDTQYF.

The chain links TRBV14 to TRBJ1-1; a weak D match, TRBD1 (5 bases). CDR3 length: 15 amino acids. The ends were cut back, 4 bases at V and 3 bases at J, with 15 bases in the middle. The germline CDR1 and CDR2 sequences are SGHDN and FVKESK. This CDR3 is CASSPLLGEHTEAFF. CDR3 in DNA: TGTGCCAGCAGCCCTCTTTTGGGGGAGCACACTGAAGCTTTCTTT.

The CDR3 here is CASKKRTGNFGEQFF. The CDR3, as DNA: TGTGCCAGCAAGAAAAGGACAGGGAATTTCGGTGAGCAGTTCTTC. The chain joins TRBV6-2 or TRBV6-3 to TRBJ2-1; 8 positions agree with TRBD1. Unmatched junction bases numbered 14, after V lost 7 bases and J lost 9 bases. CDR3 length: 15 residues. Germline V gene sequence: CDR1 MNHEY, CDR2 SVGEGT.

The chain employs TRBV29-1 and TRBJ1-5; D is undetermined. V shed 3 bases and J shed 1 base, with 10 bases lying between them. Germline CDR1 SQVTM, CDR2 ANQGSEA. The CDR3 has 14 residues. DNA for the CDR3: TGCAGCGTTGATTCGGGTATGAGCAATCAGCCCCAGCATTTT. Amino acids: CSVDSGMSNQPQHF.

In its sample, this clonotype was seen many times. The chain is built from TRBV6-2 or TRBV6-3 and TRBJ2-6; D gene unclear. This CDR3 region has 14 residues. Germline V gene data show CDR1 as MNHEY and CDR2 as SVGEGT. Between the trimmed V and J ends, which lost 5 bases and 0 bases, there was a span of 5 bases. The CDR3 DNA sequence: TGTGCCAGCAGTGACAACTCTGGGGCCAACGTCCTGACTTTC. It yields the protein CASSDNSGANVLTF.

The V gene is TRBV20-1, the J gene TRBJ2-3; 8 bases match TRBD2. Trimming cost V 7 bases and J 5 bases; bases outside gene matches: 8. This CDR3 region has 13 residues. Germline V gene sequence: CDR1 DFQATT, CDR2 SNEGSKA (reference sequence). CDR3 DNA sequence: TGCAGTGTTCAGGGGCTAGCGGGAGATACGCAGTATTTT. Protein: CSVQGLAGDTQYF.

J is TRBJ2-5 and V is TRBV29-1, with 11 bases that match TRBD2. V was pared by 3 bases and J by 9 bases, with 9 bases of the junction left unmatched. CDR1 SQVTM and CDR2 ANQGSEA come from the germline V gene. This CDR3 comprises 14 residues. The CDR3 region is CSVDGLAGLRAQYF. The CDR3 DNA is TGCAGCGTTGATGGACTAGCGGGCCTCCGGGCCCAGTACTTC.

This clonotype was counted at least ten times. The chain joins TRBV13 to TRBJ1-6; 8 bases fit TRBD1. J was trimmed by 7 bases and V by 9 bases; bases with no gene match: 5. The V gene's germline CDR1 is PRHDT and CDR2 FYEKMQ (reference sequence). The CDR3 runs 13 residues. CDR3 residues: CASNQGANSPLHF. The DNA of the CDR3 is TGTGCCAGTAACCAGGGGGCCAATTCACCCCTCCACTTT.